Presented here are 5 T cell receptor beta chains from one specimen sequenced in a study of cytotoxic CD8 clonotypes in ibrutinib-treated CLL. Profiling relied on immunoSEQ multiplex PCR, and the TCRdb table lists in-frame clones only, not all of them. The table has more than 150,000 clones, over 60% seen once; the top ten hold 13%. The source material was PBMCs, sampled after 24 months of ibrutinib treatment. The receptors come from a human donor with chronic lymphocytic leukemia.

The chain combines TRBV18 with TRBJ1-2, with TRBD1 matching over 9 bases. Germline-derived CDR1 and CDR2 are KGHSH and LQKENI. This CDR3 spans 16 amino acids. The junction had 8 bases not matched to a gene; V was cut back by 3 bases and J by 3 bases. The CDR3 is CASSPVPGQGDYGYTF. The CDR3 nucleotides are TGTGCCAGCTCACCGGTCCCGGGACAGGGAGACTATGGCTACACCTTC.

The chain is built from TRBV28 and TRBJ2-5; possibly TRBD2 for D (5 bases). V dropped 6 bases and J dropped 0 bases, with 8 bases sitting between them. The CDR3 extends over 13 amino acids. Germline values: CDR1 MDHEN, CDR2 SYDVKM. The CDR3 loop is CASSPGDQETQYF. CDR3 in DNA: TGTGCCAGCAGCCCCGGGGACCAAGAGACCCAGTACTTC.

The CDR3 protein is CASSPPLQQRGFNYGYTF. The CDR3 DNA reads as TGTGCCAGCTCACCACCGTTACAACAGAGGGGATTTAACTATGGCTACACCTTC. V is TRBV18 and J is TRBJ1-2, with D possibly being TRBD1 (5 bases). The length of the CDR3 is 18 residues. Germline V gene lookup returns CDR1 KGHSH and CDR2 LQKENI. The V and J ends lost 0 bases and 1 base respectively, with 18 bases between them.

CDR3 residues: CSIRRSAVEQFF. In DNA form, the CDR3 reads TGCAGCATCCGACGTTCGGCGGTAGAGCAGTTCTTC. The chain uses TRBV29-1 and TRBJ2-1, with D unresolved. V lost 8 bases to trimming and J lost 10 bases, with 18 bases between them. Looked up from germline, CDR1 is SQVTM and CDR2 is ANQGSEA. The CDR3 length is 12 residues.

This clone appeared many times. V is TRBV28 and J is TRBJ1-3; the D is unclear. CDR3 length: 13 amino acids. Trimming took 6 bases from V and 4 from J, leaving 10 bases between them. Germline values: CDR1 MDHEN, CDR2 SYDVKM. The CDR3 DNA reads as TGTGCCAGCAGCGAACTGGACGGAAACACCATATATTTT. Protein product: CASSELDGNTIYF.